This TCR beta chain was identified during a study of T cell responses to AZD1222 COVID-19 vaccine. Study in general: Pooled in the analysis were second doses at about 4 or about 12 weeks.

Profiling relied on immunoSEQ multiplex PCR, and the TCRdb table lists in-frame clones only, not all of them. The sample includes roughly 85,000 clones, about 86% of them seen just once. General study findings and limits: Repertoire sampling happened only post peak T cell response. Targets within unmutated variant regions were reportedly found for nearly half of spike-specific TCRs.

The V and J ends lost 2 bases and 6 bases respectively, with 8 bases between them. The CDR3 is made up of 13 amino acids. Germline V gene lookup returns CDR1 MNHNY and CDR2 SVGAGI (reference sequence). This clone has only a few counts. As yet, its antigen is unknown. The sample here was peripheral blood, taken on day 0 of AZD1222 vaccination. The chain recombines TRBV6-6 with TRBJ1-5, with D hard to call. The TCR originated in an adult in good health. CDR3 sequence (DNA): TGTGCCAGCAGTTACACAATAGGTCAGCCCCAGCATTTT. As protein: CASSYTIGQPQHF.